A selection of T cell receptor beta chains follows, all from one sample in a study of T cell repertoires in ileal Crohn's disease. Clones were read by immunoSEQ multiplex PCR, and TCRdb kept only the in-frame ones, dropping some. The data contain more than 15,000 clones, over 50% of them singletons. Material: ileal tissue. The receptors here all came from an adult with Crohn's disease. Both conserved end residues are part of each CDR3. A D gene is named only where the DNA matches it firmly. Expanded clones get a size class; other rows say once, few or many, or leave the size out.

d_call j_call clone_size v_call cdr3_nt cdr3_aa
. TRBJ2-5 few TRBV18 TGTGCCAGCTCACAAGTATCGGGAGAGACCCAGTACTTC CASSQVSGETQYF
. TRBJ2-2 . TRBV5-5 TGTGCCAGCAGCTTGGAGTTTGCGGGGCACACCGGGGAGCTGTTTTTT CASSLEFAGHTGELFF
TRBD1 TRBJ2-7 . TRBV27 TGTGCCAGCAGTGTTAGACAGGGGGCTGTTTACGAGCAGTACTTC CASSVRQGAVYEQYF
TRBD2 TRBJ2-1 . TRBV5-4 TGTGCCAGCAGCTTGGCTAGCGGGAGGGCCGGTAATGAGCAGTTCTTC CASSLASGRAGNEQFF
. TRBJ2-7 . TRBV27 TGTGCCAGCAGTCTGGGGCTGGGCAGCTCCTACGAGCAGTACTTC CASSLGLGSSYEQYF
. TRBJ2-1 . TRBV5-4 TGCGCCAGCAGCCAAGAGAGTGGGCACCCGTCGGCCTACAATGAGCAGTTCTTC CASSQESGHPSAYNEQFF
. TRBJ1-1 . TRBV20-1 TGCAGTGCTCTGGACAGTACTGAAGCTTTCTTT CSALDSTEAFF
TRBD2 TRBJ2-5 . TRBV9 TGTGCCAGCAGCGGGGGAAGTAGCGGGAGCACTAAGACCCAGTACTTC CASSGGSSGSTKTQYF
TRBD1 TRBJ2-6 . TRBV7-2 TGTGCCAGCAGCTTAGCGTTACAGGGGGCGCCTGGGGCCAACGTCCTGACTTTC CASSLALQGAPGANVLTF
TRBD1 TRBJ1-2 . TRBV28 TGTGCCAGCACCCACTCCGGGACAGGGGGGTCTAACTATGGCTACACCTTC CASTHSGTGGSNYGYTF
. TRBJ2-1 . TRBV4-3 TGCGCCAGCAGCCAAGAACCAGGACTTAATTACAATGAGCAGTTCTTC CASSQEPGLNYNEQFF
TRBD1 TRBJ1-5 medium-sized TRBV28 TGTGCCAGCAGTTGGGGACAGGGAGAATCGCAGCCCCAGCATTTT CASSWGQGESQPQHF
. TRBJ1-3 . TRBV4-3 TGCGCCAGCAGCCAAGGGACTTCGAGGGCCATATATTTT CASSQGTSRAIYF
. TRBJ2-7 . TRBV21-1 TGTGCCAGCAGCAACTGGTTGGGAGGGCCGATAACCTACGAGCAGTACTTC CASSNWLGGPITYEQYF
TRBD2 TRBJ2-7 . TRBV7-2 TGTGCCAGCAGCTTAGATGGCGGGAGCTCCTACGAGCAGTACTTC CASSLDGGSSYEQYF
. TRBJ1-1 . TRBV5-5 TGTGCCAGCAGCTTGAACCCGAGAATGAACACTGAAGCTTTCTTT CASSLNPRMNTEAFF
. TRBJ2-7 medium-sized TRBV12-2 TGTGCAAGTCGCATGGGGCGGATTAACTACGAGCAGTACTTC CASRMGRINYEQYF
TRBD2 TRBJ2-2 . TRBV27 TGTGCCAGCAGACGAGAGGGACTAGCGGGCACCGGGGAGCTGTTTTTT CASRREGLAGTGELFF
TRBD1 TRBJ2-3 . TRBV28 TGTGCCAGCAGTCTTGCAGGGGGCAGCACAGATACGCAGTATTTT CASSLAGGSTDTQYF
. TRBJ1-5 . TRBV5-5 TGTGCCAGCAGCCCACAGGTTGCCGTTAGCAATCAGCCCCAGCATTTT CASSPQVAVSNQPQHF
TRBD2 TRBJ2-4 few TRBV27 TGTGCCAGCAGTCTAGCGGGAGCCTCCAAAAACATTCAGTACTTC CASSLAGASKNIQYF
TRBD2 TRBJ2-5 . TRBV18 TGTGCCAGCTCACCGCGGGGGGCCAGGACCCAGTACTTC CASSPRGARTQYF
TRBD2 TRBJ2-1 . TRBV7-2 TGTGCCAGCAGCTTAGTTGGGCCTGGAGCGGGAGAGGGTTTCAATGAGCAGTTCTTC CASSLVGPGAGEGFNEQFF
TRBD1 TRBJ1-1 few TRBV5-1 TGCGCCAGCAGCTTGTCCGGGACAGGGGGAACTGAAGCTTTCTTT CASSLSGTGGTEAFF
TRBD1 TRBJ1-1 few TRBV18 TGTGCCAGCTCACCGAACGACAGGGGGCGGATCACTGAAGCTTTCTTT CASSPNDRGRITEAFF
. TRBJ1-2 few TRBV4-2 TGTGCCAGCAGCCAAGATCTAAGTGTTGGCTATGGCTACACCTTC CASSQDLSVGYGYTF
TRBD1 TRBJ2-7 . TRBV5-4 TGTGCCAGCAGCCGGGACAGGGTCTACGAGCAGTACTTC CASSRDRVYEQYF
TRBD1 TRBJ2-7 . TRBV4-2 TGTGCCAGCAGCCAAGGCGGAGGGACAGGGGTGTTGGGAGGGTGGTACGAGCAGTACTTC CASSQGGGTGVLGGWYEQYF
TRBD2 TRBJ2-2 few TRBV5-1 TGCGCCAGCAGCACGACTAGCGGGACCAACACCGGGGAGCTGTTTTTT CASSTTSGTNTGELFF
TRBD2 TRBJ2-1 once TRBV5-1 TGCGCCAGCAGCCCTTGGGCTAGCGGGAGGGGGGATGAGCAGTTCTTC CASSPWASGRGDEQFF
. TRBJ2-7 . TRBV21-1 TGTGCCAGCAGCACAAAAGGGGGCGGGATAAACAGCTCCTACGAGCAGTACTTC CASSTKGGGINSSYEQYF
TRBD1 TRBJ2-1 . TRBV5-1 TGCGCCAGCAGCTTGTCCGGACAGGGGGCTCATGAGCAGTTCTTC CASSLSGQGAHEQFF
TRBD1 TRBJ1-2 . TRBV30 TGTGCCTGTTTTAAACGGGACAGCTTAAGCGGTGGCTACACCTTC CACFKRDSLSGGYTF
. TRBJ2-5 few TRBV5-1 TGCGCCAGCAGCTTAGATGTAGCGCAGAGTGGGGAGACCCAGTACTTC CASSLDVAQSGETQYF
. TRBJ2-3 . TRBV4-3 TGCGCCAGCAGCCAGTACAGTGACACAGATACGCAGTATTTT CASSQYSDTDTQYF
. TRBJ1-1 few TRBV7-9 TGTGCCAGCAGCTTATCAGTAGGGGAAGACACTGAAGCTTTCTTT CASSLSVGEDTEAFF
. TRBJ1-5 . TRBV2 TGTGCCAGCAGTGGACAGAGCAATCAGCCCCAGCATTTT CASSGQSNQPQHF
TRBD1 TRBJ2-7 . TRBV6-5 TGTGCCAGCAGTTACGGGACAGGGGGCTACGAGCAGTACTTC CASSYGTGGYEQYF
TRBD1 TRBJ1-4 few TRBV7-9 TGTGCCAGCAGCACAGCCAACAGGGGAAGGGAAAAACTGTTTTTT CASSTANRGREKLFF
TRBD2 TRBJ2-1 medium-sized TRBV6-4 TGTGCCAGCACCCCCAGGAGCGGGGGCTCCTACAATGAGCAGTTCTTC CASTPRSGGSYNEQFF
. TRBJ1-3 . TRBV30 TGTGCCTGGAACAGGGCCAACACCATATATTTT CAWNRANTIYF